A single sample gave rise to the 11 T cell receptor beta chains below, sequenced in a study of blood T cell repertoires in COVID-19. This table comes from immunoSEQ multiplex PCR, and its TCRdb copy is limited to in-frame clones, with some not included. The table has about 220,000 clones, approximately 80% seen once. Sequencing used peripheral blood. Receptor source: a human donor in a cohort sampled during active COVID-19.

The rearrangement links TRBV2 to TRBJ2-3; 10 bases align to TRBD2. This CDR3 spans 17 amino acids. CDR1 is SNHLY and CDR2 is FYNNEI in the germline V gene. V dropped 3 bases and J dropped 0; count of bases not matched to a gene: 6. The chain's CDR3 is CASSDPSGGTSTDTQYF. CDR3 nucleotide sequence: TGTGCCAGCAGTGATCCTAGCGGGGGAACTAGCACAGATACGCAGTATTTT. Drawing the rest from reference TRBV2 and TRBJ2-3, the complete variable domain is EPEVTQTPSHQVTQMGQEVILRCVPISNHLYFYWYRQILGQKVEFLVSFYNNEISEKSEIFDDQFSVERPDGSNFTLKIRSTKLEDSAMYFCASSDPSGGTSTDTQYFGPGTRLTVL.

The chain carries TRBV28 and TRBJ1-1, with 9 bases lining up with TRBD1. V was clipped by 6 bases and J by 4 bases; unmatched bases: 3. CDR3 length: 13 residues. Germline CDR1 and CDR2: MDHEN and SYDVKM. The CDR3 sequence: CASRGTGTTEAFF. CDR3 sequence (DNA): TGTGCCAGCAGAGGGACAGGGACCACTGAAGCTTTCTTT.

The chain employs TRBV15 and TRBJ1-2; perhaps TRBD1 as D (5 bases). Germline values: CDR1 LNHNV, CDR2 YYDKDF (reference sequence). CDR3 length: 14 residues. V lost 2 bases and J lost 2, with 9 bases in between. The CDR3 loop is CATSRPGLNYGYTF. The CDR3 bases are TGTGCCACCAGCAGACCGGGACTGAACTATGGCTACACCTTC. Full variable domain (rest looked up from reference TRBV15 and TRBJ1-2): DAMVIQNPRYQVTQFGKPVTLSCSQTLNHNVMYWYQQKSSQAPKLLFHYYDKDFNNEADTPDNFQSRRPNTSFCFLDIRSPGLGDTAMYLCATSRPGLNYGYTFGSGTRLTVV.

The V gene is TRBV15, the J gene TRBJ2-7; a weak D match, TRBD1 (6 bases). The CDR3 runs to 16 residues. Trimming cost V 0 bases and J 0 bases, with 12 bases left between them. Per the germline V gene, CDR1 is LNHNV and CDR2 is YYDKDF (reference sequence). In nucleotides, the CDR3 is TGTGCCACCAGCAGAGATGGGCAGGGGCTCTCCTACGAGCAGTACTTC. It yields the protein CATSRDGQGLSYEQYF.

This chain joins TRBV4-3 and TRBJ2-2; D not resolved. The CDR3 loop spans 14 amino acids. Germline CDR1 and CDR2: LGHNA and YSLEER. V was pared by 3 bases and J by 8 bases, with 13 bases between. In DNA, the CDR3 is TGCGCCAGCAGCCAGTTCTCGAGTACGGGGGAGCTGTTTTTT. Translated, it gives CASSQFSSTGELFF.

The chain links TRBV7-9 to TRBJ2-3; TRBD2 might be the D (5 bases). The CDR3 totals 15 residues. V lost 5 bases and J lost 0, with 12 bases in between. Germline V gene lookup returns CDR1 SEHNR and CDR2 FQNEAQ (reference sequence). The CDR3 DNA reads TGTGCCAGCAGCCCGGACTTTTCCAGCACAGATACGCAGTATTTT. Translated: CASSPDFSSTDTQYF.

The chain recombines TRBV4-2 with TRBJ2-3; 11 bases align to TRBD2. Trimming took 5 bases from V and 2 from J; bases not matched to a gene: 12. CDR1 is LGHNA, CDR2 YNFKEQ, per germline. The length of the CDR3 is 18 residues. CDR3 sequence: CASSTSGGGGHLTDTQYF. The CDR3 DNA reads TGTGCCAGCAGCACTAGCGGGGGCGGGGGGCATCTCACAGATACGCAGTATTTT.

This chain connects TRBV7-9 to TRBJ1-1; D is unclear. This CDR3 is 14 amino acids long. Trimming stripped 0 bases from V and 1 base from J, with 6 bases between. Germline V CDR1 and CDR2: SEHNR, FQNEAQ (reference sequence). DNA of the CDR3: TGTGCCAGCAGCTTAGCTGGGAGGAACACTGAAGCTTTCTTT. It specifies CASSLAGRNTEAFF.

The chain couples TRBV5-1 to TRBJ2-1; a possible D gene is TRBD1 (6 bases). Germline V gene sequence: CDR1 SGHRS, CDR2 YFSETQ. Trimming took off 4 bases at V and 9 bases at J, with 17 bases between the two ends. This CDR3 comprises 14 residues. The CDR3 spells CASSPGTKGGEQFF. CDR3 coding DNA: TGCGCCAGCAGCCCCGGGACAAAAGGGGGTGAGCAGTTCTTC.

As for this clone: An end of the junction differs from the germline gene, which may be a read error. This chain joins TRBV19 and TRBJ1-5; 7 positions agree with TRBD1. Germline loops: CDR1 LNHDA, CDR2 SQIVND (reference sequence). This CDR3 is built from 14 residues. The CDR3 DNA sequence: TGTGCCAGTAGCAGACAGGGAGGCAAGCAGCCCCAGCATTTT. It encodes CASSRQGGKQPQHF.

V gene TRBV9 combines with J gene TRBJ2-3; 12 nucleotides line up with TRBD2. Germline loops: CDR1 SGDLS, CDR2 YYNGEE. The CDR3 extends over 16 amino acids. Losses at the gene ends were 1 base for V and 4 bases for J; bases not matched to a gene: 4. The CDR3 protein is CASSVTLAGGPDTQYF. The CDR3 region has the DNA TGTGCCAGCAGCGTAACCCTAGCGGGGGGGCCAGATACGCAGTATTTT.